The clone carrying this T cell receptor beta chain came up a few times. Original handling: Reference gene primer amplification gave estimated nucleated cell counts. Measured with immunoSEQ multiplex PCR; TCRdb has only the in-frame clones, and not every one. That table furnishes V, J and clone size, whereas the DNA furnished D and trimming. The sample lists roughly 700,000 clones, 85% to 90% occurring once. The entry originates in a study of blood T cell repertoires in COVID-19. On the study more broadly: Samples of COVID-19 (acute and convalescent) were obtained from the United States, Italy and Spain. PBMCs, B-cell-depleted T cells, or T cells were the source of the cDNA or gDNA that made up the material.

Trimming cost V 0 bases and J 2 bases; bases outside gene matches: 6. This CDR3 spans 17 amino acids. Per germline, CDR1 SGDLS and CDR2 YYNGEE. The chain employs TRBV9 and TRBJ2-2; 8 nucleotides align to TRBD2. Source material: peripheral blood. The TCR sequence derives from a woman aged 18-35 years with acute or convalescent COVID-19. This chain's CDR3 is CASSVAVAGGNTGELFF. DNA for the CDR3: TGTGCCAGCAGCGTAGCTGTGGCGGGGGGTAACACCGGGGAGCTGTTTTTT.